This T cell receptor (beta chain) was identified in a study of blood T cell repertoires in COVID-19. Study-level information: Sample material is recorded as cDNA or gDNA derived from T cells, B-cell-depleted T cells, or PBMCs.

This clone was seen just once. The V gene's germline CDR1 is WNHNN and CDR2 SYGVQD (reference sequence). This CDR3 region has 13 residues. V was pared by 1 base and J by 10 bases, with 11 bases between. Using immunoSEQ multiplex PCR, the repertoire was profiled, and TCRdb retains in-frame clones only, with some absent. The repertoire holds some 180,000 clones, with less than 85% as singletons. Sequencing input: PBMCs or T cells enriched from blood (not recorded which). The chain carries TRBV10-1 and TRBJ1-5; no clear D gene. This receptor was taken from a woman aged 60-75 years with acute COVID-19. The CDR3: CASSELEAGPQHF. Here the CDR3 DNA reads TGCGCCAGCAGTGAGTTGGAGGCCGGCCCCCAGCATTTT.